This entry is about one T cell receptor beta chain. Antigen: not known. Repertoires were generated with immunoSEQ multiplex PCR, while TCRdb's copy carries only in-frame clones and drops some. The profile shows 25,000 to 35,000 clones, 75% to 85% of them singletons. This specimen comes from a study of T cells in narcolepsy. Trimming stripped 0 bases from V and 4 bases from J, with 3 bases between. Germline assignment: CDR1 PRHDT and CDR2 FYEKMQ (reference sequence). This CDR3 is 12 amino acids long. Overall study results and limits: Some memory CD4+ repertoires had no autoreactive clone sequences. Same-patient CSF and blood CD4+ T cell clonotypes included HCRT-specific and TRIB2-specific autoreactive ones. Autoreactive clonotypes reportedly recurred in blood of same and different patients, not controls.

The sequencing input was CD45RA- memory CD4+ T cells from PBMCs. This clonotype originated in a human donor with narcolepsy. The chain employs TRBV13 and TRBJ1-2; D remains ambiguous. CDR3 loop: CASSLGVYGYTF. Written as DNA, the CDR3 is TGTGCCAGCAGCTTAGGGGTCTATGGCTACACCTTC. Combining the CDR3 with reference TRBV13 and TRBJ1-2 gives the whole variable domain AAGVIQSPRHLIKEKRETATLKCYPIPRHDTVYWYQQGPGQDPQFLISFYEKMQSDKGSIPDRFSAQQFSDYHSELNMSSLELGDSALYFCASSLGVYGYTFGSGTRLTVV.